One T cell receptor (beta chain) is described in this entry. The record originates from a study of blood T cell repertoires in COVID-19. Libraries were prepared by immunoSEQ multiplex PCR; TCRdb keeps only in-frame clonotypes and omits some of them. The sample yields 200,000 to 250,000 clones, just under 85% seen once. Deletions cut 6 bases from V and 0 bases from J, with 5 bases between. CDR3 length: 12 residues. Germline values: CDR1 WSHSY, CDR2 SAAADI. V usage is TRBV10-2 and J usage is TRBJ2-5, with D possibly matching TRBD2 (5 bases). Sequencing was performed on PBMCs or T cells enriched from blood (not recorded which). This TCR was recovered from a woman aged 40 to 50 with acute COVID-19. CDR3 nucleotides: TGCGCCAGCAGGGACTACCAAGAGACCCAGTACTTC. It translates to CASRDYQETQYF.